Here is one T cell receptor beta chain with its context. Its antigen remains unidentified. The record originates from a study of shared clonotypes between healthy human individuals. Notes on the study in general: All-four-donor shared clonotypes had higher generation probabilities than non-shared clonotypes did. Clonotypes that were shared across four donors made up roughly 5.2% of naive CD4 clonotypes.

In the naive CD8 group, cells lacked CD45RO and were positively selected for CCR7, so terminally differentiated effector memory CD45RA+ cells were left out. Researchers divided each subset's genomic DNA evenly across several immunoSEQ plates. The data were produced by immunoSEQ multiplex PCR, yet TCRdb's version contains in-frame clones alone and is incomplete. The sample includes roughly 890,000 clones, 92% of them seen just once. This CDR3 comprises 14 residues. Trimming cost V 2 bases and J 2 bases, with 10 bases left between them. Per germline, CDR1 SNHLY and CDR2 FYNNEI. The source of this sequence is a man aged 25-45 years in good health. V is TRBV2 and J is TRBJ2-7, with a possible D match to TRBD2 (5 bases). Sequences were obtained from naive CD8+ T cells sorted from blood. The CDR3 is CASSERGSTYEQYF. DNA of the CDR3: TGTGCCAGCAGTGAACGTGGGAGTACCTACGAGCAGTACTTC.